Presented here are 27 T cell receptor beta chains from one specimen sequenced in a study of blood T cell repertoires in COVID-19. The repertoire was sequenced with immunoSEQ multiplex PCR; TCRdb's copy has only in-frame clones and lacks some. Of 200,000 to 250,000 clones in the sample, approximately 90% were seen once. Sequenced sample: peripheral blood. The source of these receptors is a man in his sixties who had recovered from COVID-19.

This clone was recorded only once. CDR3 nucleotide sequence: TGTGCCAGCAGATTGACAGGGGATCAGCCCCAGCATTTT. As protein: CASRLTGDQPQHF. This chain connects TRBV12-3 or TRBV12-4 to TRBJ1-5; TRBD1 aligns across 8 bases. J gave up 5 bases and V 6 bases, and 3 bases lay outside the gene matches. This CDR3 spans 13 amino acids.

In its sample, this clone was seen once. The chain joins TRBV7-6 to TRBJ2-2; TRBD2 aligns across 8 bases. Germline V gene sequence: CDR1 SGHVS, CDR2 FNYEAQ. V dropped 5 bases and J dropped 2; count of bases not matched to a gene: 19. CDR3 length: 20 residues. The CDR3 nucleotides are TGTGCCAGCAGCCTAGTCGGGTTTGTGGCGGGAGGTACCAACACCGGGGAGCTGTTTTTT. Translating it yields CASSLVGFVAGGTNTGELFF. The full variable domain, in which reference TRBV7-6 and TRBJ2-2 provide the parts outside the CDR3, is GAGVSQSPRYKVTKRGQDVALRCDPISGHVSLYWYRQALGQGPEFLTYFNYEAQQDKSGLPNDRFSAERPEGSISTLTIQRTEQRDSAMYRCASSLVGFVAGGTNTGELFFGEGSRLTVL.

The chain uses TRBV6-5 and TRBJ2-3; unclear D gene. This CDR3 is built from 13 residues. The ends were cut back, 2 bases at V and 11 bases at J, with 14 bases in the middle. Per the germline V gene, CDR1 is MNHEY and CDR2 is SVGAGI. CDR3 coding DNA: TGTGCCAGCAGTTACCGATTAGCACGTAGGCAGTATTTT. Translation: CASSYRLARRQYF.

The V gene is TRBV5-1, the J gene TRBJ2-1; the D gene is possibly TRBD2 (5 bases). Germline-derived CDR1 and CDR2 are SGHRS and YFSETQ. The CDR3 is 15 amino acids. V was pared by 1 base and J by 7 bases, with 15 bases between. The CDR3 reads CASSLYLADNNEQFF. The DNA of the CDR3 is TGCGCCAGCAGCTTGTATCTAGCAGATAATAATGAGCAGTTCTTC.

CDR3 in DNA: TGTGCCAGCTCACCTTTGGACAGGCGCCAGGGTAGCTATGGCTACACCTTC. It codes for CASSPLDRRQGSYGYTF. The chain has TRBV18 and TRBJ1-2; 7 bases line up with TRBD1. The CDR3 length is 17 residues. Germline trimming cut 3 bases from V and 4 bases from J; bases unmatched to any gene: 14. Germline V gene sequence: CDR1 KGHSH, CDR2 LQKENI.

On this clone: Since no conserved phenylalanine or tryptophan closes the CDR3, a read error is the likely cause. The DNA is left out, because the CDR3 cannot be placed on it with certainty; the CDR3 is given as TCRdb lists it. The genes are TRBV20-1 and TRBJ1-2. Germline CDR1 and CDR2: DFQATT and SNEGSKA (reference sequence). The CDR3 adds up to 11 amino acids, both ends counted. CDR3 protein: CSAAQELDWTL.

This chain links TRBV7-3 with TRBJ1-1; unclear D gene. This CDR3 region has 15 residues. Trimming took off 5 bases at V and 0 bases at J, with 13 bases between the two ends. Germline assignment: CDR1 SGHTA and CDR2 FQGTGA. The CDR3 nucleotides read TGTGCCAGCAGCCCCCTGGGAGGGCTGAACACTGAAGCTTTCTTT. Its protein is CASSPLGGLNTEAFF.

The table lists this clone with a few counts. The chain links TRBV7-8 to TRBJ2-7; 12 positions agree with TRBD2. This CDR3 comprises 15 residues. The V segment lost 5 bases and the J segment 6 bases; nucleotides outside the gene matches: 8. Germline V gene data show CDR1 as SGHVS and CDR2 as FQNEAQ. CDR3 region: CASSRPGLAGGEQYF. The CDR3 DNA reads as TGTGCCAGCAGCCGGCCGGGACTAGCGGGCGGCGAGCAGTACTTC.

The chain recombines TRBV5-6 with TRBJ1-2, with D perhaps matching TRBD1 (6 bases). Germline lookup yields CDR1 SGHDT and CDR2 YYEEEE. This CDR3 comprises 16 residues. Trimming removed 0 bases at V and 3 bases at J, with 15 bases between. The CDR3 loop reads CASSLVGGRIDYGYTF. For the CDR3, the DNA is TGTGCCAGCAGCTTGGTGGGGGGGCGGATTGACTATGGCTACACCTTC.

CDR3 protein: CASSLGSGVADTQYF. CDR3 DNA sequence: TGTGCCAGCAGTTTAGGTAGTGGAGTGGCGGATACGCAGTATTTT. The V gene is TRBV28, the J gene TRBJ2-3; D remains unclear. Germline V gene data show CDR1 as MDHEN and CDR2 as SYDVKM. The CDR3 loop spans 15 amino acids. Trimming took off 2 bases at V and 6 bases at J, with 15 bases between the two ends.

The CDR3 nucleotides read TGTGCCAGCAGAGAGGGTTGGGCCAACGTCCTGACTTTC. As protein: CASREGWANVLTF. V usage is TRBV12-3 or TRBV12-4 and J usage is TRBJ2-6, with a weak D call TRBD2 (5 bases). With 6 bases removed from V and 5 bases from J, the gap between germline ends came to 8 bases. This CDR3 has 13 amino acids.

V and J are TRBV5-1 and TRBJ2-1, with 7 bases identical to TRBD2. This CDR3 contains 15 residues. J gave up 2 bases and V 4 bases, and 6 bases lay outside the gene matches. Germline-derived CDR1 and CDR2 are SGHRS and YFSETQ. The CDR3 here is CASSPPSGTYNEQFF. The CDR3, as DNA: TGCGCCAGCAGCCCACCTAGCGGCACCTACAATGAGCAGTTCTTC.

V gene TRBV5-1 combines with J gene TRBJ1-1; D gene unclear. V gave up 4 bases and J gave up 1 base, with 8 bases separating them. The CDR3 sequence is 13 residues long. Germline-derived CDR1 and CDR2 are SGHRS and YFSETQ. The CDR3 DNA reads as TGCGCCAGCAGCAATACGAGGAACACTGAAGCTTTCTTT. Encoded protein: CASSNTRNTEAFF.

The chain is built from TRBV6-6 and TRBJ2-1; D perhaps matches TRBD1 (5 bases). From germline, CDR1 is MNHNY and CDR2 SVGAGI (reference sequence). Trimming pared 5 bases from V and 6 bases from J, leaving 23 bases between. The CDR3 is 17 amino acids. In nucleotides, the CDR3 is TGTGCCAGCAGTCTATTTCAGGGATTAACCCTATTCAATGAGCAGTTCTTC. This codes for CASSLFQGLTLFNEQFF.

The chain joins TRBV3-1 (or the pseudogene TRBV3-2) to TRBJ1-4, with TRBD1 matching over 7 bases. This CDR3 is 14 amino acids long. The V gene end was trimmed by 4 bases and the J gene end by 5 bases; junction bases not matched to a gene: 4. The germline CDR1 and CDR2 sequences are LGHDT and YNNKEL (reference sequence). CDR3 in amino acids: CASSPRTGNEKLFF. The CDR3 DNA is TGTGCCAGCAGCCCCCGGACAGGAAATGAAAAACTGTTTTTT.

The rearrangement joins TRBV6-4 to TRBJ1-2; D remains ambiguous. CDR1 MRHNA and CDR2 SNTAGT come from the germline V gene. V lost 2 bases, J lost 4 bases, and 5 bases lay in between. The CDR3 is 12 amino acids. The CDR3 region has the DNA TGTGCCAGCAGTGACGAGGGCTATGGCTACACCTTC. Protein sequence: CASSDEGYGYTF.

This chain joins TRBV28 and TRBJ1-5; TRBD1 aligns across 9 bases. V shed 6 bases, J shed 6 bases, and the junction held 9 bases outside the gene matches. This CDR3 spans 15 amino acids. The V gene's germline CDR1 is MDHEN and CDR2 SYDVKM. CDR3 residues: CASSTGTGWGQPQHF. For the CDR3, the DNA is TGTGCCAGCAGCACCGGGACAGGGTGGGGTCAGCCCCAGCATTTT.

The chain uses TRBV5-6 and TRBJ2-1, with D tentatively TRBD1 (5 bases). Germline CDR1 reads SGHDT; CDR2 reads YYEEEE. V was trimmed by 0 bases and J by 10 bases, leaving 8 bases between them. There are 12 residues in the CDR3. CDR3 DNA: TGTGCCAGCAGCTTGGATGGGGCGGAGCAGTTCTTC. Residues: CASSLDGAEQFF.

The rearrangement uses TRBV12-3 or TRBV12-4 and TRBJ1-2; D might be TRBD1 (5 bases). The CDR3 covers 13 residues. The V and J ends lost 11 bases and 5 bases respectively, with 18 bases between them. CDR3 nucleotide sequence: TGTGCCTCGGGGGAGGGTGAGAGTTATGGCTACACCTTC. The encoded protein is CASGEGESYGYTF.

The chain is built from TRBV7-9 and TRBJ2-3; 9 positions match TRBD2. CDR3 length equals 16 residues. Per the germline V gene, CDR1 is SEHNR and CDR2 is FQNEAQ (reference sequence). Unmatched junction bases numbered 11, after V lost 5 bases and J lost 5 bases. CDR3 sequence (DNA): TGTGCCAGCAGCCCCCGAGCGGGGGGCAGCGAAGATACGCAGTATTTT. Its protein product is CASSPRAGGSEDTQYF.

This clone was detected only once. Other DNA sequences in this specimen translate into the identical CDR3. The chain recombines TRBV30 with TRBJ2-7, with no clear D. The germline V and J ends were trimmed by 2 bases and 0 bases, with 5 bases remaining between them. This CDR3 is built from 12 residues. Germline CDR1 and CDR2: GTSNPN and SVGIG (reference sequence). In nucleotides, the CDR3 is TGTGCCTGGAGTAGAGGCTCCTACGAGCAGTACTTC. Protein sequence: CAWSRGSYEQYF.

This chain joins TRBV18 and TRBJ1-5; TRBD1 matches 7 bases. Looked up from germline, CDR1 is KGHSH and CDR2 is LQKENI. This CDR3 is 16 amino acids long. V dropped 4 bases and J dropped 1; count of bases not matched to a gene: 7. The CDR3 sequence: CASSRNRGQSNQPQHF. CDR3 nucleotide sequence: TGTGCCAGCTCACGCAACAGGGGACAAAGCAATCAGCCCCAGCATTTT.

The J gene is TRBJ1-6, the V gene TRBV5-1, with D unresolved. Deletions cut 1 base from V and 9 bases from J, with 14 bases between. CDR1 is SGHRS, CDR2 YFSETQ, per germline. This CDR3 spans 15 amino acids. CDR3 DNA: TGCGCCAGCAGCTTGTCGGGGAAAGACGTTTCACCCCTCCACTTT. It translates to CASSLSGKDVSPLHF.

V gene TRBV9 combines with J gene TRBJ1-1; TRBD1 agrees at 7 bases. The CDR3 has 14 amino acids. Germline CDR1 reads SGDLS; CDR2 reads YYNGEE. J lost 6 bases, V lost 2 bases, and 7 bases had no gene match. Here the CDR3 DNA reads TGTGCCAGCAGCGTGGGACAGTCCAGGGCTGAAGCTTTCTTT. The encoded protein is CASSVGQSRAEAFF.

This clone is a singleton in its sample. The chain recombines TRBV9 with TRBJ2-1; 7 bases line up with TRBD1. Germline V lookup: CDR1 SGDLS, CDR2 YYNGEE. After removal of 2 bases from V and 14 bases from J, the junction contained 10 bases not matched to a gene. This CDR3 comprises 13 residues. CDR3: CASSVGEPQGEFF. The CDR3 nucleotides are TGTGCCAGCAGCGTGGGGGAGCCGCAGGGGGAGTTCTTC.

The rearrangement uses TRBV28 and TRBJ2-4; 7 positions match TRBD1. This CDR3 is 12 amino acids long. Losses at the gene ends were 6 bases for V and 14 bases for J; bases not matched to a gene: 10. Germline-derived CDR1 and CDR2 are MDHEN and SYDVKM. CDR3 nucleotide sequence: TGTGCCAGCAGAACCGGCGACAGGGTCAAGTACTTC. It yields the protein CASRTGDRVKYF.

This sequence joins TRBV6-2 or TRBV6-3 and TRBJ1-1; 8 nucleotides line up with TRBD1. Germline values: CDR1 MNHEY, CDR2 SVGEGT. V shed 6 bases and J 12 bases; nucleotides not matched to a gene: 9. The CDR3 contains 12 residues. The CDR3: CASSLLGQGPFF. In nucleotides, the CDR3 is TGTGCCAGCAGCCTCCTAGGACAGGGACCTTTCTTT.